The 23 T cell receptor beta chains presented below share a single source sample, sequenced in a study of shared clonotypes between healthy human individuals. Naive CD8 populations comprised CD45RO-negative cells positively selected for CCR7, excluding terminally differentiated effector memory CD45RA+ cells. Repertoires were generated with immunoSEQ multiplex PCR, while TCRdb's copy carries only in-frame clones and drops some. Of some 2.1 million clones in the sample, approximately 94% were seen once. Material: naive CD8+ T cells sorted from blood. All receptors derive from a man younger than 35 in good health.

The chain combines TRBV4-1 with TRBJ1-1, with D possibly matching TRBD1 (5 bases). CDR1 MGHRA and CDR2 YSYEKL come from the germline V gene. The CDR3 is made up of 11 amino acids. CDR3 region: CASGMNTEAFF. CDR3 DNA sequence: TGCGCTTCAGGGATGAACACTGAAGCTTTCTTT.

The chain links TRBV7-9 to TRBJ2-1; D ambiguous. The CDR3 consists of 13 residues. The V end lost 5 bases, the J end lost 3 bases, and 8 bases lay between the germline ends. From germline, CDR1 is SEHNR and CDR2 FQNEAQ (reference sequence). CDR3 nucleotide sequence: TGTGCCAGCAGCCCCCCGGTCTACAATGAGCAGTTCTTC. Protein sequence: CASSPPVYNEQFF.

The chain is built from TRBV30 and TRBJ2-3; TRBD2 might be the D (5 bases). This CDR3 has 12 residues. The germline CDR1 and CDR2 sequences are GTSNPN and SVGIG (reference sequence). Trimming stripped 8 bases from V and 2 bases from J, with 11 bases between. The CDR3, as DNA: TGTGCCCGAGGACTTTCCACAGATACGCAGTATTTT. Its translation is CARGLSTDTQYF.

CDR3 in DNA: TGTGCCAGCAGTCCCTGGACAGGTTCAGATACGCAGTATTTT. Translating gives CASSPWTGSDTQYF. The chain uses TRBV27 and TRBJ2-3; 7 nucleotides align to TRBD1. There are 14 residues in the CDR3. Germline V gene data show CDR1 as MNHEY and CDR2 as SMNVEV (reference sequence). Trimming at V came to 5 bases and at J to 4 bases, leaving 6 bases not matched to a gene.

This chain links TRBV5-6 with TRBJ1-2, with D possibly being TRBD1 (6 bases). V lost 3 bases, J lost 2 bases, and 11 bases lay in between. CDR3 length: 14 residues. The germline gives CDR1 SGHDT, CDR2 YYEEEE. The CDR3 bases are TGTGCCAGCAGCTCGGCTCAGGGGAACTATGGCTACACCTTC. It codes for CASSSAQGNYGYTF.

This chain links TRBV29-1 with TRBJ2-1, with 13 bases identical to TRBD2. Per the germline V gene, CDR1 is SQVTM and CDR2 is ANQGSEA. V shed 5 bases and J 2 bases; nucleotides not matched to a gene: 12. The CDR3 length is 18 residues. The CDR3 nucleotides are TGCAGCGTTAATGGATTGACTAGCGGGAGGCGGCCCTACAATGAGCAGTTCTTC. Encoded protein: CSVNGLTSGRRPYNEQFF.

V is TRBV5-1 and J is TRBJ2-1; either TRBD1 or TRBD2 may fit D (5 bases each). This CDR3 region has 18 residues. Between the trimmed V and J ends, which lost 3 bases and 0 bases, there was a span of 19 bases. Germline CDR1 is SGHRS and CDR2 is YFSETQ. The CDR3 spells CASSYNLWDGSSYNEQFF. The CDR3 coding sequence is TGCGCCAGCAGCTATAACCTGTGGGACGGAAGCTCCTACAATGAGCAGTTCTTC.

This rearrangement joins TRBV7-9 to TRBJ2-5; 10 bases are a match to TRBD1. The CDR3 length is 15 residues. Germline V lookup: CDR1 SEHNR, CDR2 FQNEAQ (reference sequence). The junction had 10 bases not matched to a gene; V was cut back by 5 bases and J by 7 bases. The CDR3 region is CASSLFGTGEVTQYF. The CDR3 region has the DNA TGTGCCAGCAGCCTATTCGGGACAGGGGAGGTGACCCAGTACTTC.

The CDR3 region is CASSQEVAPREQYF. CDR3 bases: TGTGCCAGCAGCCAGGAGGTCGCCCCTAGAGAGCAGTACTTC. J is TRBJ2-7 and V is TRBV7-9, with TRBD2 as a possible D gene (5 bases). Looked up from germline, CDR1 is SEHNR and CDR2 is FQNEAQ (reference sequence). V lost 5 bases, J lost 7 bases, and 18 bases lay in between. CDR3 size: 14 residues.

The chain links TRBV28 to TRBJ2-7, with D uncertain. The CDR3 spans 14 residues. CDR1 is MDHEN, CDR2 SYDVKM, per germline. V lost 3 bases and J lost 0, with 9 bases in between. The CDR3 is CASSFEPSSYEQYF. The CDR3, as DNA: TGTGCCAGCAGTTTCGAGCCCAGCTCCTACGAGCAGTACTTC.

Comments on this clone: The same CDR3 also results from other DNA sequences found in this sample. The CDR3 region has the DNA TGTGCCAGCAGCGTAGAAGGCCTCAATTCACCCCTCCACTTT. This gives the protein CASSVEGLNSPLHF. J is TRBJ1-6 and V is TRBV9; D is uncertain. Trimming shortened V by 0 bases and J by 7 bases, and 8 bases separated the two germline ends. The CDR3 has 14 amino acids. CDR1 and CDR2 from the germline V gene are SGDLS and YYNGEE.

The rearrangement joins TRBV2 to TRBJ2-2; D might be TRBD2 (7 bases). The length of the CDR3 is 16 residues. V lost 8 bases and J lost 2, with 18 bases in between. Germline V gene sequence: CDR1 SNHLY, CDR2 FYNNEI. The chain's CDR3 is CASSRGGGANTGELFF. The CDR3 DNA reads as TGTGCCAGCTCCCGTGGAGGGGGGGCCAACACCGGGGAGCTGTTTTTT.

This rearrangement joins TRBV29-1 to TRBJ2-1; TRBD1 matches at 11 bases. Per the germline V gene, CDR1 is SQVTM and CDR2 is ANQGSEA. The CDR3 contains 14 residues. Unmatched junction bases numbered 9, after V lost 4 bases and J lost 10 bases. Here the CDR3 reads CSVAGTGGVGEQFF. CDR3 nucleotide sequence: TGCAGCGTTGCTGGGACAGGGGGAGTTGGCGAGCAGTTCTTC.

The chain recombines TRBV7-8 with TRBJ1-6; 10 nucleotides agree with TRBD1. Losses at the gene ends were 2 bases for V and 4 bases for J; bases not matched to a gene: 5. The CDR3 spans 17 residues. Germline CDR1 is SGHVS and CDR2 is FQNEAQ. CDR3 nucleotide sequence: TGTGCCAGCAGCTTATTTGGGACAGGGGCATATAATTCACCCCTCCACTTT. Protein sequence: CASSLFGTGAYNSPLHF.

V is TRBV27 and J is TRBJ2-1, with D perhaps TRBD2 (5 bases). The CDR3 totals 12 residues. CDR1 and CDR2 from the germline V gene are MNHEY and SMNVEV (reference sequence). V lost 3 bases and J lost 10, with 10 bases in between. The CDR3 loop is CASSFGSGEQFF. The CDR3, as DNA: TGTGCCAGCAGTTTCGGGTCGGGGGAGCAGTTCTTC.

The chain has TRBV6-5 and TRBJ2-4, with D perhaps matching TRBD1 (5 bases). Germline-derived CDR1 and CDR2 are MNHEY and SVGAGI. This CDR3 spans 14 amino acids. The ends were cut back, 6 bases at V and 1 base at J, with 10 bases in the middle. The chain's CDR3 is CASRPRGAKNIQYF. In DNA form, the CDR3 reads TGTGCCAGCAGACCTAGGGGTGCCAAAAACATTCAGTACTTC.

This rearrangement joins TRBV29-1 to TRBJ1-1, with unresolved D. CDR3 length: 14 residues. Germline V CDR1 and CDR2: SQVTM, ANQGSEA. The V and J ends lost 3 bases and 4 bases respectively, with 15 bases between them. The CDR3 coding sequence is TGCAGCGTTGATGACTGGGGAAGTGGCACTGAAGCTTTCTTT. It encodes CSVDDWGSGTEAFF.

The CDR3 sequence is CASSERRHASGNTIYF. CDR3 DNA sequence: TGTGCCAGCAGTGAACGGAGGCACGCGTCTGGAAACACCATATATTTT. The rearrangement uses TRBV6-1 and TRBJ1-3, with D unresolved. Germline lookup yields CDR1 MNHNS and CDR2 SASEGT. V lost 2 bases, J lost 1 base, and 12 bases lay in between. This CDR3 comprises 16 residues.

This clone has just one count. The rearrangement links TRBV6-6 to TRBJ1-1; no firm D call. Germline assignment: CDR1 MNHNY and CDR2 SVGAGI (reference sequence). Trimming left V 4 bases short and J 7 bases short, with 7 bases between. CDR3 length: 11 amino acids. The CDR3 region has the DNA TGTGCCAGCAGTTCAGTCTTTGAAGCTTTCTTT. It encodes CASSSVFEAFF.

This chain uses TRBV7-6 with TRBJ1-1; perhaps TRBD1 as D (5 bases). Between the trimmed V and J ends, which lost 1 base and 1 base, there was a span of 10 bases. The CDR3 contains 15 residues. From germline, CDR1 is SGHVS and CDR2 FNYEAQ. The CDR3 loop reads CASSLEPGSNTEAFF. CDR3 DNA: TGTGCCAGCAGCTTAGAGCCAGGGTCGAACACTGAAGCTTTCTTT.

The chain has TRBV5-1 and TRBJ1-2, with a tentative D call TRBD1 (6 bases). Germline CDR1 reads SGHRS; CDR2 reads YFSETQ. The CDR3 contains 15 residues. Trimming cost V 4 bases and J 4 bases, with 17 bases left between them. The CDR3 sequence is CASSPKPGAVYGYTF. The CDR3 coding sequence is TGCGCCAGCAGCCCCAAACCAGGGGCCGTCTATGGCTACACCTTC.

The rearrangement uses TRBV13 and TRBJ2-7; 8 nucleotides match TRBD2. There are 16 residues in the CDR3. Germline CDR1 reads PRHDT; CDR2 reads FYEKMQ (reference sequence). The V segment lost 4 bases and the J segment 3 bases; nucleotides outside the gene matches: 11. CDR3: CASSSPGSGAFYEQYF. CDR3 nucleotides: TGTGCCAGCAGCTCCCCTGGTAGCGGGGCCTTCTACGAGCAGTACTTC. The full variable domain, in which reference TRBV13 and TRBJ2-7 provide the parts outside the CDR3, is AAGVIQSPRHLIKEKRETATLKCYPIPRHDTVYWYQQGPGQDPQFLISFYEKMQSDKGSIPDRFSAQQFSDYHSELNMSSLELGDSALYFCASSSPGSGAFYEQYFGPGTRLTVT.

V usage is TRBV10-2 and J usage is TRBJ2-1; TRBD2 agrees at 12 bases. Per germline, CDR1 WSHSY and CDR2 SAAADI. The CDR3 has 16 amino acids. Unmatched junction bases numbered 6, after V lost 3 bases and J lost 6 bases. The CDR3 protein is CASSDFMTSGSNEQFF. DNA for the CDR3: TGCGCCAGCAGTGATTTTATGACTAGCGGGAGCAATGAGCAGTTCTTC.